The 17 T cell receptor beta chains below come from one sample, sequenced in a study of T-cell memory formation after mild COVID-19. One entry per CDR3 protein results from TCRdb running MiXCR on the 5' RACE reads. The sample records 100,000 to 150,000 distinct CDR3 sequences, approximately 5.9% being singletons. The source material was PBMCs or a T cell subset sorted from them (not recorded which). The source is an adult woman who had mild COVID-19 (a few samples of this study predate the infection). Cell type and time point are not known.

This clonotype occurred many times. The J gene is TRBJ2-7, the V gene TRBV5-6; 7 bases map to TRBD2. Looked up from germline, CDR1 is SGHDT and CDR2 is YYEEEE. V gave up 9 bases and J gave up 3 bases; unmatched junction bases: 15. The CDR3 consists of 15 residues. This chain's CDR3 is CATKGGSQADYEQYF. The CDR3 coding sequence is TGTGCCACTAAAGGCGGGAGCCAGGCTGACTACGAGCAGTACTTC.

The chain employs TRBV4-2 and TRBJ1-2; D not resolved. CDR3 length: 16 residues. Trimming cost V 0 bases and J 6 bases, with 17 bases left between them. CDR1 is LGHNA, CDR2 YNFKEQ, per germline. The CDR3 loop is CASSQDEQRLRDGYTF. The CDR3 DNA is TGTGCCAGCAGCCAAGATGAGCAGAGGCTTAGGGATGGCTACACCTTC.

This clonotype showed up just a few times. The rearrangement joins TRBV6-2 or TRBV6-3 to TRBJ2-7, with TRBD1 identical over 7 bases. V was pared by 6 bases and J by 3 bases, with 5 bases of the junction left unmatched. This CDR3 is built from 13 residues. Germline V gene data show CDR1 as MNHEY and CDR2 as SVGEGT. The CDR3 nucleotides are TGTGCCAGCAGATGGACAGGCGTCTACGAGCAGTACTTC. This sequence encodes CASRWTGVYEQYF.

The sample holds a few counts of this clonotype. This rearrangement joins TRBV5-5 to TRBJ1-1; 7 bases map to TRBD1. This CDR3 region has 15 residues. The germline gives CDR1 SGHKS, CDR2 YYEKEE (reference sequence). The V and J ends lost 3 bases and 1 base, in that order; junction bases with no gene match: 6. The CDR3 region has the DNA TGTGCCAGCAGCTCCGACAGGGTGGAGAACACTGAAGCTTTCTTT. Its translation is CASSSDRVENTEAFF.

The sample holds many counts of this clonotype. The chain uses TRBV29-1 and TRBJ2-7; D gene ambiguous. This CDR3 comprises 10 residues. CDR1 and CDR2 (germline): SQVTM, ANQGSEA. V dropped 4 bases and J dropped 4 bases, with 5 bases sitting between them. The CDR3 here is CSVGSYEQYF. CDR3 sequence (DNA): TGCAGCGTTGGTTCGTACGAGCAGTACTTC.

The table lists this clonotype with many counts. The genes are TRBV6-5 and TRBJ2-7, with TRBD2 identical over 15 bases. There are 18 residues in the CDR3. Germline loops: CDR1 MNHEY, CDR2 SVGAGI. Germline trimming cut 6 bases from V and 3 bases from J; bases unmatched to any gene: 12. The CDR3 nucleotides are TGTGCCAGCAGAGACGGGACTAGCGGGAGGCTTAGGAGCTACGAGCAGTACTTC. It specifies CASRDGTSGRLRSYEQYF.

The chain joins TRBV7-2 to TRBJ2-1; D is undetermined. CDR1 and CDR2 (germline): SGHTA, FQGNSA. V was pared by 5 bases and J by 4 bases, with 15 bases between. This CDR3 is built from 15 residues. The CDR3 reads CASSPDRAKYNEQFF. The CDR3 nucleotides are TGTGCCAGCAGCCCAGACCGGGCGAAATACAATGAGCAGTTCTTC.

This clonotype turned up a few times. This chain's CDR3 is CASSDFQTSGGADTQYF. In DNA form, the CDR3 reads TGTGCCAGCAGCGATTTTCAGACTAGCGGGGGGGCGGATACGCAGTATTTT. V and J are TRBV9 and TRBJ2-3; 14 nucleotides line up with TRBD2. CDR1 SGDLS and CDR2 YYNGEE come from the germline V gene. The CDR3 has 17 amino acids. V gave up 3 bases and J gave up 6 bases; unmatched junction bases: 9.

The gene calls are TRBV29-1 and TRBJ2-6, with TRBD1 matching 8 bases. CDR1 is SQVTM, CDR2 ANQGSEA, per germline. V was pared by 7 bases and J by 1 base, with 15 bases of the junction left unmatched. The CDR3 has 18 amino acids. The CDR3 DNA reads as TGCAGCGCCCGGGACAGGACCACTGGGGCGTCTGGGGCCAACGTCCTGACTTTC. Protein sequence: CSARDRTTGASGANVLTF.

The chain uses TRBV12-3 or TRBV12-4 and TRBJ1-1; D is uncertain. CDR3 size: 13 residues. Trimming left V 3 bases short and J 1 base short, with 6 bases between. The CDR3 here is CASSLIANTEAFF. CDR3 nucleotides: TGTGCCAGCAGTTTGATAGCGAACACTGAAGCTTTCTTT.

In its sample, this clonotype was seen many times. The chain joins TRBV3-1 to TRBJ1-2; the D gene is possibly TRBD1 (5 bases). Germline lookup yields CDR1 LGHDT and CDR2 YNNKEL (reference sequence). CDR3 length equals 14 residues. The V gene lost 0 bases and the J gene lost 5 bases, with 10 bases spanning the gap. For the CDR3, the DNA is TGTGCCAGCAGCCAAGAGGCAGGGAGGTATGGCTACACCTTC. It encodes CASSQEAGRYGYTF.

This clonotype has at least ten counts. This CDR3 is CASTGTGRYEQYF. The CDR3 DNA reads TGTGCCAGCACCGGGACAGGGCGCTACGAGCAGTACTTC. V is TRBV7-2 and J is TRBJ2-7; 9 bases align to TRBD1. This CDR3 comprises 13 residues. V lost 7 bases to trimming and J lost 3 bases; unmatched junction nucleotides: 4. CDR1 is SGHTA, CDR2 FQGNSA, per germline.

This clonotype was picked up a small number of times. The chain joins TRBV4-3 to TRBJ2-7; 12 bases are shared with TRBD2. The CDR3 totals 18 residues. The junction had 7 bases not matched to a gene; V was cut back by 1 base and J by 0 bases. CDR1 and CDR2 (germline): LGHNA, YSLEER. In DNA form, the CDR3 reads TGCGCCAGCAGCCAAGGGACTAGCGGGAATGGGGGCTCCTACGAGCAGTACTTC. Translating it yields CASSQGTSGNGGSYEQYF.

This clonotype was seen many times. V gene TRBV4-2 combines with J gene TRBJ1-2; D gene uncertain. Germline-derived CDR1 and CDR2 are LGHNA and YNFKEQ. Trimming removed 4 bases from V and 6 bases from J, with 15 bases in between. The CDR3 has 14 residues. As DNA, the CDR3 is TGTGCCAGCAGCCCAAGGGAACGGCCTCATGGCTACACCTTC. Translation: CASSPRERPHGYTF.

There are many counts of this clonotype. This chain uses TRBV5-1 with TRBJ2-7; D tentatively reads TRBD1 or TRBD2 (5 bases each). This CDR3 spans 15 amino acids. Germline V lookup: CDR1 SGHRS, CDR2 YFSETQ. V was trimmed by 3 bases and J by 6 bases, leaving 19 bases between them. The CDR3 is CASSSPGRDLGEQYF. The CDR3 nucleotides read TGCGCCAGCAGCTCGCCGGGACGGGATTTGGGCGAGCAGTACTTC.

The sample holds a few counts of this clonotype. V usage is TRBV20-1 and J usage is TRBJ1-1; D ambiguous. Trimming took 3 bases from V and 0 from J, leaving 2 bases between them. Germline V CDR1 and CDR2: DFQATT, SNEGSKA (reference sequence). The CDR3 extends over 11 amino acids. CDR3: CSASLNTEAFF. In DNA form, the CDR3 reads TGCAGTGCTAGTTTGAACACTGAAGCTTTCTTT.

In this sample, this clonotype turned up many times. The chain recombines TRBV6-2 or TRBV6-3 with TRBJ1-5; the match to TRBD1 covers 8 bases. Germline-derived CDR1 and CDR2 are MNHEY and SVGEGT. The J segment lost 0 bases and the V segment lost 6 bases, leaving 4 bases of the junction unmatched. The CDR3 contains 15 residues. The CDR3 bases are TGTGCCAGCAGATCGGACAGGGATAGCAATCAGCCCCAGCATTTT. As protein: CASRSDRDSNQPQHF.